This TCR beta chain was captured by sequencing in a study of long-term antiretroviral therapy in people with HIV. Per donor, at least one pre-ART and at least two post-ART PBMC samples were obtained. With survey level as its setting, the immunoSEQ assay was v3.0. Sequencing was directed toward about 35,000-50,000 T-cell genomes in each sample. The table came from immunoSEQ multiplex PCR; TCRdb's copy has only in-frame clones and leaves some out. The sample has tens of thousands of clones, over 75% seen once. The study's findings and limits: Before ART, certain clones expanded, and these dominated the repertoire at all time points.

V gave up 3 bases and J gave up 4 bases; unmatched junction bases: 7. Germline CDR1 MRHNA, CDR2 SNTAGT. This CDR3 region has 15 residues. A remark on this clone: The target antigen is unknown.

The source of this sequence is a woman aged 18-29 years with HIV. The input for sequencing was unsorted PBMCs, taken 0.5 years after starting antiretroviral therapy. V is TRBV6-4 and J is TRBJ2-5; 8 bases agree with TRBD2. DNA of the CDR3: TGTGCCAGCAGTGAATCGGGAGGGCCCGGAGAGACCCAGTACTTC. Translating gives CASSESGGPGETQYF.